This T cell receptor (beta chain) was identified during a study of early T cells in non-severe SARS-CoV-2 infection (dated by TCRdb to 2020 to 2022). Background for the entire study: Because TCR sequencing was done on bulk RNA from unsorted whole blood, the alpha and beta chains could not be paired. Broader findings and caveats from the paper: VDJdb matching was skewed toward anti-spike CD8 responses, so virus-specific expansions were likely underestimated and private and CD4 specificities were missed.

Of note for this clonotype: Its antigen remains unidentified. No base-level quality is on record; no much larger clone is a single base apart.

The germline V gene provides CDR1 ENHRY and CDR2 SYGVKD. From the cysteine through the phenylalanine, the CDR3 covers 14 amino acids. The kept DNA is CDR3 alone, 42 bases in frame from the first base. Trimming takes 0 bases from V and 7 bases from J, and the germline ends sit 11 bases apart. Libraries were built with 5' RACE. Sequencing used a NextSeq 500. To correct for sequencing error and PCR bias, the TCR library protocol tagged individual cDNA molecules with unique molecular identifiers. Both TCR alpha and beta chains were sequenced, and tight co-correlation was observed between alpha and beta sequence abundances in each sample. As for how the authors treated the data: Decombinator V4 was used to perform V gene, J gene and CDR3 annotation of TCR sequences. Expanded TCRs were defined as changing significantly between any two time points under a Poisson model with p below 0.0001. Abundances of TCRs were expressed as counts per million after normalisation to the total number of TCRs sequenced in each sample. TRAV1-2 paired with TRAJ12, TRAJ20 or TRAJ33 defined MAIT TCRs, while TRAV10 paired with TRAJ18 defined iNKT TCRs. VDJdb, accessed 1 November 2021, was searched for CMV, EBV and SARS-CoV-2 annotated TCRs, excluding TCRs annotated for multiple antigens. In-frame beta chains were kept once TCRdb had trimmed the public reads at Q25 with fastp and called clones with MiXCR. Each entry merges the rows of one CDR3 protein and shows their most common DNA and genes. The V and J calls, along with clone size, are taken from TCRdb and not from the paper's own processing. The sample table records tens of thousands of distinct CDR3 sequences; approximately 9% of these occur just once. Together, the top ten hold 4% to 5.5% of the sample.

This was a case-control study nested in a cohort of healthcare workers in London, UK, who had nasopharyngeal swab PCR tests and blood samples taken every week. Healthcare workers were recruited between 23 and 31 March 2020, during the week of the UK lockdown, and were followed weekly for up to about 15 weeks. Specimen: whole blood, collected at baseline. The clonotype was recovered from an adult who was a healthcare worker with PCR-confirmed SARS-CoV-2 infection or an uninfected control (not recorded which). The V and J segments used are TRBV10-3 and TRBJ2-3; a confident D gene designation cannot be given. The bases are TGTGCCATCAGTGAGTCGTTAGGATTGAATACGCAGTATTTT. The encoded protein is CAISESLGLNTQYF.